The subject of this entry is one T cell receptor (beta chain). The antigen this receptor binds is unknown. Base-call qualities are not available, and no considerably larger clone is one nucleotide away. TCRbeta CDR3 regions were amplified from genomic DNA using the immunoSEQ Assay, a bias-controlled multiplex PCR. Turning to the authors' computational methods: Nucleated cell counts per sample were estimated from amplification of reference gene primers within the assay. To quantify the absolute abundance of each unique TCRbeta CDR3 rearrangement, sequence reads were collapsed and filtered. For each sample, productive Simpson clonality was calculated by taking the square root of Simpson's diversity index across productive rearrangements. TCRdb stores this immuneACCESS table with in-frame sequences only. Part of the clones is absent; in the studies checked, under half of the shortfall reflects unresolved V genes, and no reason is known for the rest. For V, J and clone size, that table is used; D and trimming come from the DNA. The sample includes 120,000 to 150,000 clones, with around 80% observed a single time. 5% of the sample goes to the ten largest clones.

The collaborating institutions used their own protocols to collect whole blood in K2EDTA tubes. For TCRbeta analysis, collaborators shipped samples in one of three forms: frozen whole blood, isolated PBMCs, or DNA extracted from either of those sample types. The data originate from a study of blood T cell repertoires in COVID-19 (dated by TCRdb to 2018 to 2021). Notes on the research overall: The collaborator samples originated in the United States, Italy and Spain and spanned the acute and convalescent phases of COVID-19. The prospective study material was composed of cDNA or gDNA derived from T cells, B-cell-depleted T cells, or PBMCs. The dataset comprised deeply sampled blood TCRbeta repertoires from subjects exposed to, actively infected with, or recovered from COVID-19. A freely available public database, intended as a resource for researchers studying the immune response to SARS-CoV-2, is where the repertoires were released. The samples were drawn from the first 160 participants of the ongoing ImmuneRACE study and from under 1,500 subjects provided by 6 global collaborators. Nearly every sample came with metadata listing a de-identified subject ID, COVID-19 status, age in years and sex. Where available, HLA class I and class II types were taken from metadata supplied by the sample provider and were not determined by assay-based typing. What the study reported, not specific to this receptor: Clinical and demographic metadata were provided uncurated, with the amount varying by source and participant.

The CDR3 starts with the cysteine, ends with the phenylalanine, and has 13 residues. Left in the record is the CDR3 DNA by itself, 39 bases read in frame from the first base. Looking up the germline V gene (reference sequence) yields CDR1 GTSNPN and CDR2 SVGIG. The V end loses 3 bases and the J end loses 2 bases, and a stretch of 10 bases separates them. This TCR derives from a woman aged 45-65 years with acute or convalescent COVID-19. The chain uses TRBV30 and TRBJ1-1; the D gene identity is not certain. The source material was peripheral blood. The nucleotide sequence reads TGTGCCTGGAGGACAACCTTTAACACTGAAGCTTTCTTT. The encoded protein is CAWRTTFNTEAFF.